This T cell receptor (beta chain) was sequenced during a study of glioma-infiltrating T cells after dendritic cell vaccination. This clone was seen a single time. Using immunoSEQ multiplex PCR, the repertoire was profiled, and TCRdb retains in-frame clones only, with some absent. Of about 73,000 clones listed, roughly 87% are singletons. The CDR3 sequence is 15 residues long. The germline V gene encodes CDR1 SEHNR and CDR2 FQNEAQ (reference sequence). V shed 2 bases and J 8 bases; nucleotides not matched to a gene: 8. The TCR comes from a human donor with glioblastoma. Material: blood, obtained before dendritic cell vaccination. The chain is built from TRBV7-9 and TRBJ1-4; the match to TRBD1 covers 7 bases. The CDR3 region is CASSLRTGDREKLFF. Here the CDR3 DNA reads TGTGCCAGCAGCTTAAGAACAGGGGATCGGGAAAAACTGTTTTTT.